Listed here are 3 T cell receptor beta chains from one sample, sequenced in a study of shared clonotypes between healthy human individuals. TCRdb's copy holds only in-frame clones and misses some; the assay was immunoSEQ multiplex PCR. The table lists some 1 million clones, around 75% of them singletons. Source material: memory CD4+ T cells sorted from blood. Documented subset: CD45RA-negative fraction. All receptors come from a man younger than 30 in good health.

The DNA for the CDR3 is TGTGCCAGTATTCCAATAAGGGGTCGTGGTGAAGCTTTCTTT. It encodes CASIPIRGRGEAFF. The rearrangement links TRBV19 to TRBJ1-1; tentatively, D is TRBD1 (5 bases). The V end lost 7 bases, the J end lost 7 bases, and 19 bases lay between the germline ends. The CDR3 sequence is 14 residues long. Germline CDR1 and CDR2: LNHDA and SQIVND (reference sequence).

CDR3 region: CASSTDRGEQYF. CDR3 DNA sequence: TGTGCCAGTAGTACGGACAGGGGCGAGCAGTACTTC. The chain employs TRBV19 and TRBJ2-7, with 9 bases aligning to TRBD1. The trim removed 4 bases at V and 6 bases at J, leaving 1 base unmatched. The CDR3 is made up of 12 amino acids. The germline V gene encodes CDR1 LNHDA and CDR2 SQIVND (reference sequence).

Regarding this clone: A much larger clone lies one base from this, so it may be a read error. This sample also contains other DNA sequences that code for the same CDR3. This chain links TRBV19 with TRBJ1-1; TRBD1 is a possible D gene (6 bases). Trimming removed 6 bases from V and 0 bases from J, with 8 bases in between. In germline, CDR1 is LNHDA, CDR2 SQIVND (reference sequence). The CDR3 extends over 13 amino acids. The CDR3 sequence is CASSGQLNTEAFF. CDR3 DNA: TGTGCCAGTAGCGGACAGTTGAACACTGAAGCTTTCTTT.